This T cell receptor (beta chain) was documented in a study of blood T cell repertoires in COVID-19. The V gene's germline CDR1 is LNHDA and CDR2 SQIVND (reference sequence). The CDR3 sequence is 12 residues long. Trimming removed 6 bases from V and 2 bases from J; junction bases left unmatched: 1. Measured with immunoSEQ multiplex PCR; TCRdb has only the in-frame clones, and not every one. The profile shows tens of thousands of clones, around 73% of them singletons. Material: peripheral blood. The clonotype comes from a woman in her fifties or sixties with acute or convalescent COVID-19. The chain combines TRBV19 with TRBJ2-7, with TRBD1 matching 7 bases. CDR3 residues: CASSDRAYEQYF. The CDR3 coding sequence is TGTGCCAGTAGCGACAGGGCCTACGAGCAGTACTTC.